The subject of this entry is one T cell receptor (beta chain). The CDR3 consists of 13 residues. Germline lookup yields CDR1 LGHNT and CDR2 FRNRAP. V trimming: 7 bases; J trimming: 5 bases; junction bases outside the gene matches: 3. The data are from a study of blood T cell repertoires in COVID-19. Study in general: Nucleic acid was either cDNA or gDNA, and it came from T cells, B-cell-depleted T cells, or PBMCs.

As processed by the authors: Nucleated cell number was recorded as an estimate derived from reference gene primer amplification. Clones were sequenced by immunoSEQ multiplex PCR, and TCRdb holds only the in-frame ones, with some missing. The DNA was the basis for D and trimming; V, J and clone size are from that table. This sample has hundreds of thousands of clones, with about 84% found just once. V and J are TRBV12-5 and TRBJ2-5, with 11 positions matching TRBD2. The source of this sequence is a woman aged 45-65 years who had recovered from COVID-19. Input material: PBMCs or T cells enriched from blood (not recorded which). The CDR3 loop is CASAASGRETQYF. CDR3 coding DNA: TGTGCTAGTGCGGCTAGCGGGAGGGAGACCCAGTACTTC.